One and the same sample provided the 6 T cell receptor beta chains below, sequenced in a study of CD8+ T cells in alopecia areata. It was cDNA, reverse transcribed from extracted RNA, that served as the sequencing template. Method: immunoSEQ multiplex PCR; TCRdb's copy keeps in-frame clones and lacks some. Of some 170,000 clones in the sample, about 61% were seen once. Treatment in this sample: oral pan-JAK inhibitor, 5-10 mg twice daily. Source: CD4+ T cells sorted from blood, taken between weeks 55 and 65, from a patient treated with tofacitinib. The receptors come from a human donor with alopecia areata.

The CDR3 spells CAWSVGQNYEQYF. DNA of the CDR3: TGTGCCTGGAGTGTGGGGCAGAACTACGAGCAGTACTTC. The gene calls are TRBV30 and TRBJ2-7; the D gene is possibly TRBD1 (5 bases). V was trimmed by 0 bases and J by 3 bases, leaving 9 bases between them. The CDR3 is 13 amino acids. CDR1 and CDR2 from the germline V gene are GTSNPN and SVGIG (reference sequence).

The chain joins TRBV25-1 to TRBJ2-5; the match to TRBD2 covers 7 bases. V lost 4 bases and J lost 5; bases outside the gene matches: 10. The V gene's germline CDR1 is MGHDK and CDR2 SYGVNS. The CDR3 spans 15 residues. The CDR3: CASSATRGGLETQYF. In nucleotides, the CDR3 is TGTGCCAGCAGTGCGACCCGCGGGGGTTTGGAGACCCAGTACTTC.

The chain has TRBV20-1 and TRBJ2-5, with no clear D. The V end was cut by 6 bases, the J end by 5 bases, with 10 bases between. This CDR3 has 11 residues. Germline CDR1 reads DFQATT; CDR2 reads SNEGSKA (reference sequence). The CDR3 bases are TGCAGTGCCCTCGTCAGGGAGACCCAGTACTTC. It translates to CSALVRETQYF.

The J gene is TRBJ2-7, the V gene TRBV5-1; the match to TRBD2 covers 8 bases. Germline CDR1 reads SGHRS; CDR2 reads YFSETQ. Trimming cost V 0 bases and J 6 bases; bases outside gene matches: 8. This CDR3 spans 15 amino acids. As DNA, the CDR3 is TGCGCCAGCAGCTTGGCCGGGACTAGAAGTCGCGAGCAGTACTTC. This sequence encodes CASSLAGTRSREQYF.

The V and J genes are TRBV18 and TRBJ2-7; 8 nucleotides agree with TRBD1. After removal of 3 bases from V and 2 bases from J, the junction contained 3 bases not matched to a gene. Per the germline V gene, CDR1 is KGHSH and CDR2 is LQKENI. The CDR3 runs 14 residues. The CDR3 DNA reads TGTGCCAGCTCACCGACGGGACAGGCCTACGAGCAGTACTTC. Translation: CASSPTGQAYEQYF. The whole variable domain, filled in from reference TRBV18 and TRBJ2-7, reads NAGVMQNPRHLVRRRGQEARLRCSPMKGHSHVYWYRQLPEEGLKFMVYLQKENIIDESGMPKERFSAEFPKEGPSILRIQQVVRGDSAAYFCASSPTGQAYEQYFGPGTRLTVT.

Only a few counts were recorded for this clone. The J gene is TRBJ2-5, the V gene TRBV6-5; possibly TRBD1 for D (5 bases). Germline assignment: CDR1 MNHEY and CDR2 SVGAGI. This CDR3 is 16 amino acids long. V lost 0 bases and J 5 bases, leaving 16 bases between the germline ends. CDR3 amino acids: CASSYSKGQGSETQYF. The DNA for the CDR3 is TGTGCCAGCAGTTACTCGAAGGGGCAGGGAAGTGAGACCCAGTACTTC.